Included here is one TCR beta chain sequence, with context. The second PCR ran about 6 to 12 cycles with a sample-barcoded 5' primer and J-beta primers. Each cDNA molecule was tagged by a template-switch adaptor that had 12 random nucleotides. TCRdb redid the calling of the 5' RACE reads with MiXCR, one entry per CDR3 protein. Among some 710,000 distinct CDR3 sequences listed, less than 60% were seen once. This sample stems from a study of blood T cells in healthy people across ages. In germline, CDR1 is MNHEY, CDR2 SVGAGI. V shed 0 bases, J shed 4 bases, and the junction held 4 bases outside the gene matches. The CDR3 consists of 16 residues.

This TCR was recovered from a man of 80 years or more in good health. The genes are TRBV6-5 and TRBJ2-2; 8 positions agree with TRBD2. Sample: blood. Here the CDR3 DNA reads TGTGCCAGCAGTTACTCCCCTAGCGGGTCCACCGGGGAGCTGTTTTTT. Protein: CASSYSPSGSTGELFF.